This TCR beta chain was captured in a study of T cells in Graves' hyperthyroidism and ophthalmopathy (dated by TCRdb to between 2018 and 2021). General notes on the study: Peripheral blood samples were taken at the time of initial diagnosis, prior to any treatment. A discovery cohort of about a hundred patients, roughly 45 with Graves' ophthalmopathy and about 58 with stable Graves' hyperthyroidism, was used to find distinguishing TCR V-J signatures. Whether ophthalmopathy could be predicted prospectively was tested in an independent validation cohort made up of under 20 hyperthyroidism patients plus 17 patients who later progressed to ophthalmopathy. For training and testing, the approximately 97 patients in the discovery cohort were randomly divided in a 7:3 ratio. In about 6 Graves' hyperthyroidism patients, the study also compared T-cell repertoires from thyroid tissue with T-cell repertoires from blood. Once sampling was done, hyperthyroidism patients were given methimazole at a starting dose of 30 mg daily, whereas ophthalmopathy patients were given high-dose intravenous methylprednisolone. According to the paper, TCR Vbeta CDR3 sequencing was carried out on over 130 peripheral blood samples, which came from fewer than 50 ophthalmopathy, under 80 hyperthyroidism and approximately 17 progressor patients.

A few counts support this clonotype. Which antigen it targets is not known. Base qualities were left out, and no much larger clone turns up one base away. A patient counted as having stable Graves' hyperthyroidism if no progression to ophthalmopathy occurred over 18 months of follow-up. Hyperthyroidism patients were newly diagnosed, with disease duration under 2 months, and aged 18 to 65 years. Patients with uncontrolled infections, other autoimmune diseases, pregnancy or lactation were excluded. Clinical symptoms, serum thyroxine and TRAb, thyroid ultrasound, and orbital computed tomography formed the basis for the diagnoses. PBMCs were separated from 7.5 to 10 ml of fresh peripheral blood using Ficoll-Paque density gradient centrifugation. Total RNA was extracted with Trizol reagent, and quality was checked on an Agilent 2100 Bioanalyzer. The TCR beta CDR3 regions were amplified from RNA transcripts. The first round of RT-PCR for the TCR CDR3 was performed with the HTBI primer set and the Qiagen OneStep RT-PCR kit. The libraries were constructed in a second round of multiplex PCR and then size-selected and purified. Sequencing of the libraries was done on an Illumina HiSeq2000 using paired-end 100 bp reads. On the authors' methods: SOAPnuke was used to process the raw data, removing reads that contained adapters or uncalled bases, had a mean Phred below 15, or lacked an exact match to the constant primer or identifier. COPE v1.2.5 was used to merge high-quality paired reads, and clonotypes were defined as unique nucleotide sequences. MiTCR v1.1 was used to align clonotypes to the IMGT TRBV, TRBD and TRBJ reference segments. Analysis was restricted to V-J combinations with a frequency above 0.0001, which covered just over 98% of repertoires. A TCS score was defined as the ratio of F50 (clonal expansion) to E x V (chaos), with BLOSUM62-based TCRdist applied between CDR3 peptides within each V-J. Welch's t-statistics and random forest reduced just over 500 V-J features to under 15, which were used in a naive Bayes classifier (R e1071). TCRdb itself trimmed the public reads at Q25 with fastp, ran MiXCR and retained productive beta chains. Each entry is one CDR3 protein sequence, shown with its most common DNA and genes. TCRdb, not the original authors, processed these V and J calls. For this sample there are fewer than 550,000 distinct CDR3 sequences; 15% to 17% appear just once. The ten largest make up 13% to 15% of the sample.

General study outcomes and caveats: A 13 V-J signature model separated ophthalmopathy from stable hyperthyroidism, with 87.88% sensitivity and about 81% specificity in cross-validation and 80%/75% in testing. Sample size was not statistically predetermined, and blinding of investigators to group allocation was not performed. In validation, the model predicted progression to ophthalmopathy a median of roughly 6.1 months before onset, with roughly 71% sensitivity and 72.22% specificity. Most expanded thyroid clonotypes (frequency above 0.001) were also found in blood, which suggests that blood repertoires may mirror thyroid immune responses.

Material: blood. The source of this sequence is a young woman with Graves' hyperthyroidism.

The CDR3 here reads CSYLPWGGATDTQYF. The nucleotides are TGCAGCTACCTCCCGTGGGGGGGGGCCACAGATACGCAGTATTTT. The rearranged chain carries TRBV20-1 and TRBJ2-3; TRBD2 might be the D gene, on 7 matching bases. The CDR3, from cysteine to phenylalanine, totals 15 residues. The sequence is cut down to CDR3 DNA, 45 bases in frame from base 1. The germline V gene (reference sequence) specifies DFQATT as CDR1 and SNEGSKA as CDR2.